The entry that follows covers one T cell receptor (beta chain) sequence. The antigen remains unidentified. The data are from a study of long-term antiretroviral therapy in people with HIV. Study findings and constraints: ART was followed by higher diversity that remained below transplant donor controls.

This was the immunoSEQ v3.0 assay at survey level. TCRdb keeps only in-frame clones here, not all; method: immunoSEQ multiplex PCR. The sample consists of tens of thousands of clones, under 90% of them appearing once. CDR3 length: 12 amino acids. CDR1 SGHTA and CDR2 FQGNSA come from the germline V gene. Trimming took off 5 bases at V and 11 bases at J, with 15 bases between the two ends. The gene calls are TRBV7-2 and TRBJ1-2; D gene unclear. This receptor was identified in a middle-aged man with HIV. Material: unsorted PBMCs, obtained 0.1 years before starting antiretroviral therapy. CDR3 coding DNA: TGTGCCAGCAGCCCCGGACCGAGGAGATACACCTTC. Translating it yields CASSPGPRRYTF.